The entry below gives a single T cell receptor (beta chain) sequence along with its context. V dropped 2 bases and J dropped 4 bases, with 13 bases sitting between them. Germline assignment: CDR1 SGHDT and CDR2 YYEEEE. There are 14 residues in the CDR3. Both about-4-week and about-12-week second-dose recipients were combined. Repertoires were generated with immunoSEQ multiplex PCR, while TCRdb's copy carries only in-frame clones and drops some. The sample has about 150,000 clones; 80% to 95% are singletons. This sample is part of a study of T cell responses to AZD1222 COVID-19 vaccine. This sample comprised peripheral blood, obtained 28 days after the second AZD1222 dose. This sequence originates from an adult who received the AZD1222 COVID-19 vaccine. This chain joins TRBV5-6 and TRBJ2-7, with D perhaps TRBD2 (6 bases). The CDR3 loop is CASSFWGDWYEQYF. The CDR3 nucleotides read TGTGCCAGCAGCTTTTGGGGGGATTGGTACGAGCAGTACTTC.